This T cell receptor beta chain was captured in a study of early T cells in non-severe SARS-CoV-2 infection. Whole-study context: Chains were unpaired, as sequencing was done on bulk RNA from unsorted whole blood. Study-wide points: VDJdb-based annotation leaned toward anti-spike CD8 responses and missed private and CD4 specificities.

As concerns this clonotype: Antigen unknown.

Unique molecular identifiers were added to individual cDNA molecules. TCRdb reanalysed the 5' RACE reads using MiXCR and keeps one entry per CDR3 protein. Found here are fewer than 40,000 distinct CDR3 sequences, roughly 7% of them singletons; the top ten hold approximately 2.5%. Germline V gene lookup returns CDR1 KGHSH and CDR2 LQKENI. The CDR3 totals 14 residues. Trimming took 0 bases from V and 8 from J, leaving 12 bases between them. The sequence derives from an adult who was a healthcare worker with PCR-confirmed SARS-CoV-2 infection or an uninfected control (not recorded which). The chain employs TRBV18 and TRBJ2-3; perhaps TRBD1 as D (5 bases). Sequences were obtained from whole blood. Here the CDR3 DNA reads TGTGCCAGCTCACCACCAGCCAATAGGGGTACGCAGTATTTT. This gives the protein CASSPPANRGTQYF.